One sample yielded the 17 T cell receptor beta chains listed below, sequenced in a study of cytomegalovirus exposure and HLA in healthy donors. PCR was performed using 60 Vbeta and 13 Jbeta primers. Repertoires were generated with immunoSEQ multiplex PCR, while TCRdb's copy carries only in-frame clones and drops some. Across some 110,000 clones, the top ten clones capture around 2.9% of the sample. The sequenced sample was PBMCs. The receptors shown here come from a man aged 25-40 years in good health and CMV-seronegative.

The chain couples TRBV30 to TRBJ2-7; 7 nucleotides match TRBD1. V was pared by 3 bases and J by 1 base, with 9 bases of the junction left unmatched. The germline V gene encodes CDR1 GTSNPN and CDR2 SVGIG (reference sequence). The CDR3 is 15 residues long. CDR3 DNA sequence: TGTGCCTGGAGCCTCGGACAGGAGCCTTCCTACGAGCAGTACTTC. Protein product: CAWSLGQEPSYEQYF.

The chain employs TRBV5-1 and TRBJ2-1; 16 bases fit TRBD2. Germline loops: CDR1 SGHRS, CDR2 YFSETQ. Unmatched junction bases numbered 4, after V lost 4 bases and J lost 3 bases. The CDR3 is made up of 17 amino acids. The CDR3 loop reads CASSPGTSGRGYNEQFF. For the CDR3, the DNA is TGCGCCAGCAGCCCCGGGACTAGCGGGAGGGGCTACAATGAGCAGTTCTTC.

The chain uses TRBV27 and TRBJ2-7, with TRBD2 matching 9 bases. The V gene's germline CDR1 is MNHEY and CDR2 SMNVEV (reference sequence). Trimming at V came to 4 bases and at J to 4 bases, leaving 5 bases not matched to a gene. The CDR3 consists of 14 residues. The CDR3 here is CASSWREGGYEQYF. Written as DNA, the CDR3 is TGTGCCAGCAGTTGGCGGGAGGGCGGGTACGAGCAGTACTTC.

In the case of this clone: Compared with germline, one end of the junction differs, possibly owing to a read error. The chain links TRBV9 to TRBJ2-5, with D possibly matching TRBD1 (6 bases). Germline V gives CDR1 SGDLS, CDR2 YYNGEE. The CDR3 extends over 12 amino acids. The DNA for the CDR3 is TGTGCCAGCAGCCCAGCAGGGACACAGGGTGACTTC. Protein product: CASSPAGTQGDF.

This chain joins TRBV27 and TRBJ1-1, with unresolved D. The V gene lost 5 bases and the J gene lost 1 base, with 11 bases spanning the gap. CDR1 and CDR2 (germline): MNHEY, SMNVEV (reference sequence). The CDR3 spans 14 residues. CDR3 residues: CASSAAGQNTEAFF. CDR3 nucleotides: TGTGCCAGCAGTGCCGCTGGGCAGAACACTGAAGCTTTCTTT.

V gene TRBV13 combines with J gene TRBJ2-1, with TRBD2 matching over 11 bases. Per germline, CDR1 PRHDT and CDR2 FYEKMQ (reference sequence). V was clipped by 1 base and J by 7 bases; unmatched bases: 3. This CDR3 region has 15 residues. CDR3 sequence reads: CASSLVAGGPNEQFF. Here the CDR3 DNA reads TGTGCCAGCAGCTTAGTAGCGGGAGGGCCAAATGAGCAGTTCTTC.

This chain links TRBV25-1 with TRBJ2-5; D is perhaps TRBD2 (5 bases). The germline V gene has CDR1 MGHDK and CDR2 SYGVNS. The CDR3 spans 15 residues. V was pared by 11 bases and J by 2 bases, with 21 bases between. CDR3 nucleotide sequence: TGTGCCTCCCAAAAGGGTGGAGGCAGTCAAGAGACCCAGTACTTC. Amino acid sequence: CASQKGGGSQETQYF.

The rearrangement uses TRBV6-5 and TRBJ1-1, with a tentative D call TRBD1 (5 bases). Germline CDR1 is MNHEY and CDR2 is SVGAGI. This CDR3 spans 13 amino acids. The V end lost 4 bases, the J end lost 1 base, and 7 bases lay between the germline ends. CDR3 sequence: CASSLTENTEAFF. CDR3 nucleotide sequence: TGTGCCAGCAGTTTGACAGAGAACACTGAAGCTTTCTTT.

In DNA, the CDR3 is TGTGCCAGCAGTGAAGCCACGGCCGGGGAGCTGTTTTTT. Protein product: CASSEATAGELFF. J is TRBJ2-2 and V is TRBV2; D gene uncertain. This CDR3 comprises 13 residues. V dropped 0 bases and J dropped 6 bases, with 5 bases sitting between them. Germline V CDR1 and CDR2: SNHLY, FYNNEI. Full variable domain (outside the CDR3, taken from reference TRBV2 and TRBJ2-2): EPEVTQTPSHQVTQMGQEVILRCVPISNHLYFYWYRQILGQKVEFLVSFYNNEISEKSEIFDDQFSVERPDGSNFTLKIRSTKLEDSAMYFCASSEATAGELFFGEGSRLTVL.

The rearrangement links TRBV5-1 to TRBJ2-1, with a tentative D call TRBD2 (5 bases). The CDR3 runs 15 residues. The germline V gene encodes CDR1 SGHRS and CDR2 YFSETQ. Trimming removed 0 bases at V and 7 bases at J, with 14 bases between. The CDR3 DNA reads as TGCGCCAGCAGCTTGGGCCCGGACGGGGAAAATGAGCAGTTCTTC. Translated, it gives CASSLGPDGENEQFF. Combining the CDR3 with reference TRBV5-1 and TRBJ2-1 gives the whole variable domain KAGVTQTPRYLIKTRGQQVTLSCSPISGHRSVSWYQQTPGQGLQFLFEYFSETQRNKGNFPGRFSGRQFSNSRSEMNVSTLELGDSALYLCASSLGPDGENEQFFGPGTRLTVL.

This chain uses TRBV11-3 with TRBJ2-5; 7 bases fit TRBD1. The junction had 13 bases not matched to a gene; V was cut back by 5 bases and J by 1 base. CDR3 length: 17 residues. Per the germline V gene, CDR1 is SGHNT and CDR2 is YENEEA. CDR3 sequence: CASSPGTVLQFQETQYF. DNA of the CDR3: TGTGCCAGCAGCCCGGGGACAGTCCTGCAGTTCCAAGAGACCCAGTACTTC.

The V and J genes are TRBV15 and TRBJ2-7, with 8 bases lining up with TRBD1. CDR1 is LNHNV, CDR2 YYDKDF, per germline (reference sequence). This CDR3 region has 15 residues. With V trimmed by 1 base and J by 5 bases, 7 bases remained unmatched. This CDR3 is CATSRVDRGAHEQYF. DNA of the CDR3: TGTGCCACCAGCAGAGTAGACAGGGGTGCCCACGAGCAGTACTTC.

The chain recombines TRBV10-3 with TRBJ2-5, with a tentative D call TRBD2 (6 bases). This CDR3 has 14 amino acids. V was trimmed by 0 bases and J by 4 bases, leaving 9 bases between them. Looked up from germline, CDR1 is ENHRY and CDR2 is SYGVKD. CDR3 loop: CAISESTGVETQYF. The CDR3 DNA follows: TGTGCCATCAGTGAGTCTACGGGGGTAGAGACCCAGTACTTC.

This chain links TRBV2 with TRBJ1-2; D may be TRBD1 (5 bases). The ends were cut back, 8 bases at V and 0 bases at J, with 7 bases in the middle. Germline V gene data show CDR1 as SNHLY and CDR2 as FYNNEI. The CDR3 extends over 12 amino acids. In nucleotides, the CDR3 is TGTGCCAGCGAGACAGCTAACTATGGCTACACCTTC. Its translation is CASETANYGYTF.

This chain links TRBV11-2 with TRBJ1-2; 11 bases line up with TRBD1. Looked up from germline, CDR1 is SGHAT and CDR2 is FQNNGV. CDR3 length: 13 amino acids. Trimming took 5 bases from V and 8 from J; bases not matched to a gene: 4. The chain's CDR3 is CASSAGTGGGYTF. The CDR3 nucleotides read TGTGCCAGCAGCGCGGGGACAGGGGGAGGCTACACCTTC.

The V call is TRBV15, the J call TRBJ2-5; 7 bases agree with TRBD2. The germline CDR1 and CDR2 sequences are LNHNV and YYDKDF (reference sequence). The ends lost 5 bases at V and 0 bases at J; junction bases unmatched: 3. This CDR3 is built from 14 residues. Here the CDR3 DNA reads TGTGCCACCAGCGGGGGGGGTGACCAAGAGACCCAGTACTTC. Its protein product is CATSGGGDQETQYF.

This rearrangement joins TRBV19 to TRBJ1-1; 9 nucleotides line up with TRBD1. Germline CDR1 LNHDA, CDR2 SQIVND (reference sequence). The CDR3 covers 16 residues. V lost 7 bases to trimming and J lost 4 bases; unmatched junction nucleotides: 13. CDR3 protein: CASTSPPGQGLTEAFF. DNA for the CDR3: TGTGCCAGTACCTCTCCCCCGGGACAGGGCCTCACTGAAGCTTTCTTT.